The T cell receptor (beta chain) described here comes from a study of T-cell reconstitution after alpha-beta-depleted transplantation in children. Study results and limitations: Diversity of TCRbeta at day 60 was high in some patients, arising from surviving recipient T cells and thymic progenitors. Several hundred rapidly expanded clones from non-depleted graft cells reportedly supplied alpha-beta T cells about two months post-transplant. It was newly produced T cells that mostly accounted for T-cell counts and diversity one year after transplant.

The CDR3 is made up of 16 amino acids. V dropped 6 bases and J dropped 3; count of bases not matched to a gene: 11. Germline CDR1 and CDR2: MNHNS and SASEGT. Library preparation (for TCRbeta) was performed with unique molecular identifiers. Via MiXCR, TCRdb re-called the PCR reads, giving one row per CDR3 protein. The data hold around 580,000 distinct CDR3 sequences, with under 25% observed a single time. A few counts support this clonotype. The antigen is undetermined. This sequence was found in a boy younger than two who had a stem cell transplant for acute myeloid leukemia, so the T cells may come from the graft donor. This chain uses TRBV6-1 with TRBJ1-2; 9 positions agree with TRBD1. Sequences were derived from PBMCs, mostly from graft donor cells, sampled 360 days after TCRalphabeta/CD19-depleted stem cell transplant. The CDR3 nucleotides are TGTGCCAGCAGCCCCGGGGGCCGACAGGGGGACTATGGCTACACCTTC. Translating it yields CASSPGGRQGDYGYTF.